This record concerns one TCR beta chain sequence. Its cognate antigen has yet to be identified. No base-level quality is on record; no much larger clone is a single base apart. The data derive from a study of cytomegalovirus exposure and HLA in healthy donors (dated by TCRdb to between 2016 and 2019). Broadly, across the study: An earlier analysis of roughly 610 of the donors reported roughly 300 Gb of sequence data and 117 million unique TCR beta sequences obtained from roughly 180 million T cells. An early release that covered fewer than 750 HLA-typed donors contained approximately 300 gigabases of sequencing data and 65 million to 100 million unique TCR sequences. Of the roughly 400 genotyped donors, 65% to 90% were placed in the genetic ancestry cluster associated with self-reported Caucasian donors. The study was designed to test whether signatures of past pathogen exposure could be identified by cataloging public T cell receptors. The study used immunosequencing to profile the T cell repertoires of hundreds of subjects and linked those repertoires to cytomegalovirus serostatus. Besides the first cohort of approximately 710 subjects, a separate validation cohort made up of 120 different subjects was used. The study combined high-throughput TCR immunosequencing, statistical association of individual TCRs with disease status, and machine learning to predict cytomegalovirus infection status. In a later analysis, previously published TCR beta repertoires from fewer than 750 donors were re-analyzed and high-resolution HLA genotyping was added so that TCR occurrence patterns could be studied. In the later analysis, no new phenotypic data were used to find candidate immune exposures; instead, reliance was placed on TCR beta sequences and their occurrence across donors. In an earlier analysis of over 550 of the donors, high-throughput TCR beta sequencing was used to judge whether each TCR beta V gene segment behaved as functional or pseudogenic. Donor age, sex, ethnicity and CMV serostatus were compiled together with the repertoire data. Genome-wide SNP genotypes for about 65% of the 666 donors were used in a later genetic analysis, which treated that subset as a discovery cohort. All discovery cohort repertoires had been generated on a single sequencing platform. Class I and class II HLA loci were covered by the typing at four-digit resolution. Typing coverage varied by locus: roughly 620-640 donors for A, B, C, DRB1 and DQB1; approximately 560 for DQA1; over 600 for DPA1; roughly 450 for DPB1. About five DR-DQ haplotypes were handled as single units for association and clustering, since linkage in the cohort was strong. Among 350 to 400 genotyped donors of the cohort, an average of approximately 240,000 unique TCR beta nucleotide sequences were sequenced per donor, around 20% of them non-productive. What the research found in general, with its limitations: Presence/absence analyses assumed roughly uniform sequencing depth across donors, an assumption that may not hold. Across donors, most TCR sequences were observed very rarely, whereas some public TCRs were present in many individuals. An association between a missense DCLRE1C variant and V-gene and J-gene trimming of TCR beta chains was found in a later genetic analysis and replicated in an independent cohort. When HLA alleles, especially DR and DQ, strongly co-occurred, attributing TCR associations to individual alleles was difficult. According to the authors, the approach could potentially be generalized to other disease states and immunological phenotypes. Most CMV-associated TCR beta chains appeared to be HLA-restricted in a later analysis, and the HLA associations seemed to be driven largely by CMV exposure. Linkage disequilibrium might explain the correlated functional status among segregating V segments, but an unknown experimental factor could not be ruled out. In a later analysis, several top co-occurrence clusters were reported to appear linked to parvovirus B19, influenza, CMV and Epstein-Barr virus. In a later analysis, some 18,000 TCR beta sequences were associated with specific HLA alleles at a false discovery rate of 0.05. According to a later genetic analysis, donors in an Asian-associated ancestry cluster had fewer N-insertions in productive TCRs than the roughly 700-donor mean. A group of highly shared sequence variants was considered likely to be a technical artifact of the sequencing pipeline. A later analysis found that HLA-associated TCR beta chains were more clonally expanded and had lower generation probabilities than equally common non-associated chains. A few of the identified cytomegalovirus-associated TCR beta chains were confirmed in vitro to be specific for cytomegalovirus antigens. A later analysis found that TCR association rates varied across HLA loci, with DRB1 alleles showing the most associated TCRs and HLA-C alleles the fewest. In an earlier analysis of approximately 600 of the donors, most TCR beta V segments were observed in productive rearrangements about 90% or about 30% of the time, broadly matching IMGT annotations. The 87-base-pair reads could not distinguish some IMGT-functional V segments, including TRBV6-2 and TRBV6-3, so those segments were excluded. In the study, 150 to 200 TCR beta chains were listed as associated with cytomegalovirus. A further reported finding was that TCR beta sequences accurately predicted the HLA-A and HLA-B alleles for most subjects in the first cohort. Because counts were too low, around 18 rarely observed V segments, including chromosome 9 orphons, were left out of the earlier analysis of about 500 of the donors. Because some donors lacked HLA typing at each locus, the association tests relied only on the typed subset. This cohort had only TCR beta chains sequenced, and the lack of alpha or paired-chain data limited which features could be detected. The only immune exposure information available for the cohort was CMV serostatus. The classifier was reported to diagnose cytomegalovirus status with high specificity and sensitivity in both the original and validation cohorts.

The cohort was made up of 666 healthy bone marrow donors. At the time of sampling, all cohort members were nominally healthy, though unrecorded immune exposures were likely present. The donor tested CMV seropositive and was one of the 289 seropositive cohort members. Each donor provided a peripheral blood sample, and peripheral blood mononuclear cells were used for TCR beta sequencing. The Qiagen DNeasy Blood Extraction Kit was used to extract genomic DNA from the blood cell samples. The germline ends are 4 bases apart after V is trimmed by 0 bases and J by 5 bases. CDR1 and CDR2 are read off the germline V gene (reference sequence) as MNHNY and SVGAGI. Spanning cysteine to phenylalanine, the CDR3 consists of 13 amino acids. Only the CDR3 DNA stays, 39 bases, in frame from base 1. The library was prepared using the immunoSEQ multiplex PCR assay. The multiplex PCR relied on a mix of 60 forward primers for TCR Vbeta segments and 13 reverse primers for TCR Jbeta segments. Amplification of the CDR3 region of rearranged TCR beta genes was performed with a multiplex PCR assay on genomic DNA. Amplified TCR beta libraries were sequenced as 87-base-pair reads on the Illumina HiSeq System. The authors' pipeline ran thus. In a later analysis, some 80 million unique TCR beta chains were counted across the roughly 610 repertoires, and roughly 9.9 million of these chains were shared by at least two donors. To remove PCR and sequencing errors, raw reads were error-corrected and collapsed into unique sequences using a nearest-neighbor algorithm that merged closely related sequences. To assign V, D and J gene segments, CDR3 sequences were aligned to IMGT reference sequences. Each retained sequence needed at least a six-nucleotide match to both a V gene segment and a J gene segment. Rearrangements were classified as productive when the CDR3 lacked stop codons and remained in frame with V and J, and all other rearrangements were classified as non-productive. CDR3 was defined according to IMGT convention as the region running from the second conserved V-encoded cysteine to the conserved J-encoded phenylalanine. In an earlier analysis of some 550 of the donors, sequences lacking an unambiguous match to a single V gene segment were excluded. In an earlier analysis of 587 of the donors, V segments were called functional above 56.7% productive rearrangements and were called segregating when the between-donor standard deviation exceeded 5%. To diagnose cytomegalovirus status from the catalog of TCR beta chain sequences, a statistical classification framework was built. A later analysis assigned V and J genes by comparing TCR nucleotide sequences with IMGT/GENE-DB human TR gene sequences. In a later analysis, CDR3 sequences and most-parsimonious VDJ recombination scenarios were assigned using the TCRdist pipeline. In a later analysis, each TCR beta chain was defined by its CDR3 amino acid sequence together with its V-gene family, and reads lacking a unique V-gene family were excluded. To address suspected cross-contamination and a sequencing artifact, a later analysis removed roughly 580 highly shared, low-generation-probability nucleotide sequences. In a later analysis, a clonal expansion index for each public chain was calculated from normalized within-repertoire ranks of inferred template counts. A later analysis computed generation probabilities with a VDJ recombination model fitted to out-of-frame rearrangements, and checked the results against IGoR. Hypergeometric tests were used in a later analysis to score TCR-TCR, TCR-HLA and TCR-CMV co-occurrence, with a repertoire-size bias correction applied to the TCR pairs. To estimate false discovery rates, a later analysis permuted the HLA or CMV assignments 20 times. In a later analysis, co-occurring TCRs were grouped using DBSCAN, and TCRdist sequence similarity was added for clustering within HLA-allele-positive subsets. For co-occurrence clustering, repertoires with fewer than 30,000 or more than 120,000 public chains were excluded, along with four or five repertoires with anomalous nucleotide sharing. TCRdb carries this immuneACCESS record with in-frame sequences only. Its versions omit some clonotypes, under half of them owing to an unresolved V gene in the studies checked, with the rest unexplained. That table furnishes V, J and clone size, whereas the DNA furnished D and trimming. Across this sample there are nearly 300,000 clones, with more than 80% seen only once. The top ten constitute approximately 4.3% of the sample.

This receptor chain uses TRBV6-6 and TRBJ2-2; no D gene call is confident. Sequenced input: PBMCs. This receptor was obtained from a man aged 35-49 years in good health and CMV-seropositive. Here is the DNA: TGTGCCAGCAGTTACTCTTCGACCGGGGAGCTGTTTTTT. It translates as CASSYSSTGELFF.